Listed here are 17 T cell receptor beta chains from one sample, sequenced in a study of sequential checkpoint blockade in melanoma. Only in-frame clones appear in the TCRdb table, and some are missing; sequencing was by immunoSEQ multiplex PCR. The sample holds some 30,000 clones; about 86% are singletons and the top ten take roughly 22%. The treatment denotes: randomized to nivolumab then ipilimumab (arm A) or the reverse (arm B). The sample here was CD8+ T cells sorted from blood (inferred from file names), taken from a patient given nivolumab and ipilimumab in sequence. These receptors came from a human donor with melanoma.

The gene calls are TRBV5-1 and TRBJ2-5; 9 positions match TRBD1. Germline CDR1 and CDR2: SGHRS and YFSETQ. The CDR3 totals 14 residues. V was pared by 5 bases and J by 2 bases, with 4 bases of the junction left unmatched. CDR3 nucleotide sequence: TGCGCCAGCAGTCCAGGGACAGGGCAAGAGACCCAGTACTTC. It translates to CASSPGTGQETQYF. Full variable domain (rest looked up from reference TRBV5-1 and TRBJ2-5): KAGVTQTPRYLIKTRGQQVTLSCSPISGHRSVSWYQQTPGQGLQFLFEYFSETQRNKGNFPGRFSGRQFSNSRSEMNVSTLELGDSALYLCASSPGTGQETQYFGPGTRLLVL.

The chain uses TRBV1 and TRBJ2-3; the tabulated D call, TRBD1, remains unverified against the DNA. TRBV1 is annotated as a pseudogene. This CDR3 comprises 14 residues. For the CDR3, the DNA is TGCACCGCCCGGACAGGGACTAGCACAGATACGCAGTATTTT. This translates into CTARTGTSTDTQYF.

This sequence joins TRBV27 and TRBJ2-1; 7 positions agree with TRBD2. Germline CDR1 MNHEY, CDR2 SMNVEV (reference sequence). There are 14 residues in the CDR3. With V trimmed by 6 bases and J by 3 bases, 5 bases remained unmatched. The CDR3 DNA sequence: TGTGCCAGCAGACTGGGGGGGGGCTACAATGAGCAGTTCTTC. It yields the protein CASRLGGGYNEQFF.

The DNA of the CDR3 is TGCGCCAGCAGCCTCCGGGACAGGAGTAACTATGGCTACACCTTC. It translates to CASSLRDRSNYGYTF. This chain links TRBV4-1 with TRBJ1-2; TRBD1 agrees at 8 bases. V lost 4 bases and J lost 1; bases outside the gene matches: 5. From germline, CDR1 is MGHRA and CDR2 YSYEKL. CDR3 length: 15 amino acids.

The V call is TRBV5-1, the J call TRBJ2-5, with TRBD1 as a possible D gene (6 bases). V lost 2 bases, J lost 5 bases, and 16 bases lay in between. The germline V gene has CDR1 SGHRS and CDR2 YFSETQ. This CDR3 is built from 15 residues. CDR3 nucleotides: TGCGCCAGCAGCTTTTCGGGACACCTTATGGAGACCCAGTACTTC. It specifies CASSFSGHLMETQYF.

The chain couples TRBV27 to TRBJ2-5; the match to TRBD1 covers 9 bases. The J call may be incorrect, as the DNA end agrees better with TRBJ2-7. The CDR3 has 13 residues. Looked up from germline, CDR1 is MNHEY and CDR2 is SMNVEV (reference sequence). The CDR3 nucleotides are TGTGCCAGCACCGACAGGGGGACCTACGAGCAGTACTTC. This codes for CASTDRGTYEQYF.

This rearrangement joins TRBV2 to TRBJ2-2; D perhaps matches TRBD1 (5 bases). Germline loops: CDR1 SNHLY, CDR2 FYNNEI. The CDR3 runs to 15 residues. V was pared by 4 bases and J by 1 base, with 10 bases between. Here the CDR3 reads CASSVSRVNTGELFF. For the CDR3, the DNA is TGTGCCAGCAGTGTGTCCAGGGTGAACACCGGGGAGCTGTTTTTT. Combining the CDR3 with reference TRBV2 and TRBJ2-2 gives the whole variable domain EPEVTQTPSHQVTQMGQEVILRCVPISNHLYFYWYRQILGQKVEFLVSFYNNEISEKSEIFDDQFSVERPDGSNFTLKIRSTKLEDSAMYFCASSVSRVNTGELFFGEGSRLTVL.

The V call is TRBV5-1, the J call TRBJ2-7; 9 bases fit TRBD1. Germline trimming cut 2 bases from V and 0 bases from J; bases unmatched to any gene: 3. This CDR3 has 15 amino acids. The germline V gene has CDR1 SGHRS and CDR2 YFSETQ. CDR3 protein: CASSFRTGVSYEQYF. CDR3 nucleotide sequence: TGCGCCAGCAGCTTTAGGACAGGGGTCTCCTACGAGCAGTACTTC.

The CDR3 region is CSARTGRSTDTQYF. Written as DNA, the CDR3 is TGCAGCGCCCGGACAGGGCGTAGCACAGATACGCAGTATTTT. The chain is built from TRBV29-1 and TRBJ2-3; 8 positions agree with TRBD1. The germline CDR1 and CDR2 sequences are SQVTM and ANQGSEA. There are 14 residues in the CDR3. V trimming: 7 bases; J trimming: 0 bases; junction bases outside the gene matches: 6.

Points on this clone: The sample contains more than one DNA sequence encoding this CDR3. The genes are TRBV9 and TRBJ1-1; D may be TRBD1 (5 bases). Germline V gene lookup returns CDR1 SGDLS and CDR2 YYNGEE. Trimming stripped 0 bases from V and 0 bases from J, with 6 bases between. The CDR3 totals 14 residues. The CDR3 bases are TGTGCCAGCAGCGTAGGGGGCGTGAACACTGAAGCTTTCTTT. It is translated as CASSVGGVNTEAFF.

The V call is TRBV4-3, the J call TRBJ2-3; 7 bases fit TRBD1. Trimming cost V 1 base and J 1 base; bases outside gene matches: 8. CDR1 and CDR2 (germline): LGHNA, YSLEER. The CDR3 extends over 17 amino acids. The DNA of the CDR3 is TGCGCCAGCAGCCAAGGGGTCAGGGGGTTCGGCACAGATACGCAGTATTTT. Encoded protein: CASSQGVRGFGTDTQYF.

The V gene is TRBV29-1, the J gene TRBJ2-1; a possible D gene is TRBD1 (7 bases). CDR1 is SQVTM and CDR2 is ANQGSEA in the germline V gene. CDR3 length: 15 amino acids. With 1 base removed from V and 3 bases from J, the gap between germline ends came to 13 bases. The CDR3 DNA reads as TGCAGCGTTGAAGGGGGGGACAGAAGCTACAATGAGCAGTTCTTC. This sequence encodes CSVEGGDRSYNEQFF.

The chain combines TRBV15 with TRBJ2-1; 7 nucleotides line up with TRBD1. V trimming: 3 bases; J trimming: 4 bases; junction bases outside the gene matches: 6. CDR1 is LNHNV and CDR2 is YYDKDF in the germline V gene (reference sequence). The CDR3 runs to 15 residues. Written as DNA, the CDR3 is TGTGCCACCAGCAGCACCGGGACAGTATACAATGAGCAGTTCTTC. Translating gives CATSSTGTVYNEQFF.

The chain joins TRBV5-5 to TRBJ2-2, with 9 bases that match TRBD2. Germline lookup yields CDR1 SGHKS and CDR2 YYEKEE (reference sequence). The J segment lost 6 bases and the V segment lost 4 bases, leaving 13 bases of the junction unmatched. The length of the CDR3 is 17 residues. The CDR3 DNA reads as TGTGCCAGCAGCCCCGTCGGGCGGGGGGGCCTCCCCGGGGAGCTGTTTTTT. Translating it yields CASSPVGRGGLPGELFF.

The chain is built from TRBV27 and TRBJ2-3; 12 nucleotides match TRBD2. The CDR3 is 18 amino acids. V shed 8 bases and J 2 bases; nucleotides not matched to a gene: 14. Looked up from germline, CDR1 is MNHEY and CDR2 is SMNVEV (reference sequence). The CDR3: CASLQLEASGGATDTQYF. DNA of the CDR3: TGTGCCAGCTTACAATTGGAGGCTAGCGGGGGGGCCACAGATACGCAGTATTTT.

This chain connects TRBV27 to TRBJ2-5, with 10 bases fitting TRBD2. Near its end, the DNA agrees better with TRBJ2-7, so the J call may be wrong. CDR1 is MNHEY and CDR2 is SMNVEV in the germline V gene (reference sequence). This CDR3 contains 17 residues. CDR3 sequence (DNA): TGTGCCAGCAGTTTATCTGGGCTAGCGGGGGCGTTTTACGAGCAGTACTTC. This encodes CASSLSGLAGAFYEQYF.

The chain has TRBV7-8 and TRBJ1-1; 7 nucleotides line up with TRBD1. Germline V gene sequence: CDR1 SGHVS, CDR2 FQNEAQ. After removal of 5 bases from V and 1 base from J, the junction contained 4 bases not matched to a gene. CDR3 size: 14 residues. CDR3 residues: CASSPGQTNTEAFF. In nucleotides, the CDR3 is TGTGCCAGCAGCCCGGGACAGACGAACACTGAAGCTTTCTTT.